A selection of T cell receptor beta chains follows, all from one sample in a study of vaccination and CD4 T cells after COVID-19. TCRdb fed the PCR reads into MiXCR, producing one record per CDR3 protein. The sample carries 20,000 to 25,000 distinct CDR3 sequences, around half recorded once. No antigen is known for these receptors. The sample was CD4+ T cells from blood, cultured in vitro. The receptors were sampled from a human donor who had recovered from COVID-19. Both conserved end residues are part of each CDR3.

TRBV12-3/TRBV12-4	TRBJ2-2	CASIADRATGGELFF
TRBV7-9	TRBJ2-3	CASSLTPSTDTQYF
TRBV19	TRBJ2-2	CASSDLQQENTGELFF
TRBV27	TRBJ2-3	CASSLSDPTDTQYF
TRBV19	TRBJ2-2	CASRGRGMVTGELFF
TRBV20-1	TRBJ2-5	CSARGSTGLLETQYF
TRBV2	TRBJ2-7	CASRYGTAYEQYF
TRBV6-2/TRBV6-3	TRBJ1-2	CASQTTRRGGYTF
TRBV6-2/TRBV6-3	TRBJ1-2	CASSYPGFTF
TRBV28	TRBJ2-1	CASSPAGLASNEQFF
TRBV27	TRBJ1-6	CASSRGFYNSPLHF
TRBV6-1	TRBJ1-5	CASTHYWVQGGLVQPQHF
TRBV12-3/TRBV12-4	TRBJ1-1	CASTPLGVTEAFF
TRBV7-2	TRBJ2-7	CASSLSRGAIYEQYF
TRBV30	TRBJ2-5	CAWSVGAETQYF
TRBV5-4	TRBJ2-5	CASSFEESWSAQYF
TRBV30	TRBJ1-5	CAWSVGQGNQPQHF
TRBV6-2/TRBV6-3	TRBJ2-7	CASSSWPGQGFTHEQYF
TRBV2	TRBJ1-5	CASSVQGSNQPQHF
TRBV15	TRBJ1-5	CATSSPPGTGGNQPQHF
TRBV28	TRBJ1-2	CASSPAGTPNYGYTF
TRBV24-1	TRBJ2-5	CATSDLPGREETQYF
TRBV5-6	TRBJ1-3	CASSLGLDTIYF
TRBV20-1	TRBJ2-3	CSAPGLAGGGDTQYF
TRBV2	TRBJ2-1	CASTYREVKFF
TRBV12-3/TRBV12-4	TRBJ2-1	CASRGQGSANEQFF
TRBV6-5	TRBJ2-3	CASSYNADTQYF
TRBV7-2	TRBJ2-7	CASSLGWGSLYEQYF
TRBV2	TRBJ2-3	CASSRGLADTQYF
TRBV27	TRBJ1-2	CASSSHRGGYTF
TRBV4-2	TRBJ2-2	CASSQDRATLAGGPTGELFF
TRBV30	TRBJ2-5	CALSRDSQETQYF
TRBV6-2/TRBV6-3	TRBJ1-5	CASSFTGLQPQHF
TRBV20-1	TRBJ2-3	CSASPSDTQYF
TRBV28	TRBJ2-2	CASSLSVEAGGRSGGELFF
TRBV14	TRBJ1-3	CASSQAGAGTIYF
TRBV12-3/TRBV12-4	TRBJ2-3	CASSLDMGLAGDPDTQYF
TRBV4-3	TRBJ1-5	CASSQGTGDWANQPQHF
TRBV9	TRBJ2-1	CASSVADPGAGGNEQFF
TRBV7-3	TRBJ2-5	CASSLGVQETQYF
TRBV11-2	TRBJ2-1	CASSSLRTHNEQFF
TRBV2	TRBJ1-6	CASSGQGADSPLHF
TRBV24-1	TRBJ2-1	CATSDFQGLKQFF
TRBV15	TRBJ1-1	CATSRETLAAEAFF
TRBV6-1	TRBJ1-1	CASRADGPAFF
TRBV6-2/TRBV6-3	TRBJ2-5	CASSYGDRGPETQYF
TRBV20-1	TRBJ2-7	CSVLSGSAYEQYF
TRBV15	TRBJ2-1	CATSPARAGRGGEQFF
TRBV30	TRBJ2-1	CAWKGGVTYNEQFF
TRBV20-1	TRBJ2-5	CSASGHKKKETQYF
TRBV10-2	TRBJ2-1	CASRLAGPLDNEQFF
TRBV10-3	TRBJ2-1	CAAQTGLGGHEQFF